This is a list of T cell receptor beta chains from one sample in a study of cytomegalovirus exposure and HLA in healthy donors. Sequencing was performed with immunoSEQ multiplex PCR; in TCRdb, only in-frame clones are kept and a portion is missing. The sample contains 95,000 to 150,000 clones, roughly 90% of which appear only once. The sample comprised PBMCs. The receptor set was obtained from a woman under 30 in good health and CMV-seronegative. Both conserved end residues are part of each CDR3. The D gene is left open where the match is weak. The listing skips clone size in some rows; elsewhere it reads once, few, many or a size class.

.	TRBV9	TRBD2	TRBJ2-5	CASSVALAGEETQYF	TGTGCCAGCAGCGTAGCCCTAGCGGGAGAAGAGACCCAGTACTTC
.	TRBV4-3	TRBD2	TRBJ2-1	CASSQEWPGGRVGEQFF	TGCGCCAGCAGCCAAGAGTGGCCTGGCGGGAGGGTGGGGGAGCAGTTCTTC
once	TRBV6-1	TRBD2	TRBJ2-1	CASSGTSGRYGGVQFF	TGTGCCAGCAGTGGGACTAGCGGGAGATATGGCGGGGTGCAGTTCTTC
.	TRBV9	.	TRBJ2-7	CASSVGTGVYEQYF	TGTGCCAGCAGCGTGGGAACGGGGGTCTACGAGCAGTACTTC
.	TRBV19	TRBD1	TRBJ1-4	CASSSAGTVNEKLFF	TGTGCCAGTAGTTCGGCCGGGACAGTCAATGAAAAACTGTTTTTT
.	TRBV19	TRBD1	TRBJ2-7	CASRDRAGYEQYF	TGTGCCAGTAGGGACAGGGCGGGGTACGAGCAGTACTTC
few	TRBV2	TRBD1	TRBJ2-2	CASSVRDRGKGANTGELFF	TGTGCCAGCAGTGTTCGGGACAGGGGGAAAGGGGCGAACACCGGGGAGCTGTTTTTT
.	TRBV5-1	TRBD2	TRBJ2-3	CASSLGLASDTQYF	TGCGCCAGCAGCTTGGGACTAGCATCAGATACGCAGTATTTT
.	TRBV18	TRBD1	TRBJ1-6	CASSQGTEYSPLHF	TGTGCCAGCTCGCAGGGGACAGAATATTCACCCCTCCACTTT
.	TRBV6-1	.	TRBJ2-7	CASSVGYEQYF	TGTGCCAGCAGTGTCGGGTACGAGCAGTACTTC
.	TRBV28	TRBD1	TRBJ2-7	CASSKQGATYEQYF	TGTGCCAGCAGTAAGCAGGGGGCCACCTACGAGCAGTACTTC
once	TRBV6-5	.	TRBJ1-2	CASSYSTNDGYTF	TGTGCCAGCAGTTACTCCACAAATGATGGCTACACCTTC
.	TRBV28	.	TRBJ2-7	CASSPRDYEQYF	TGTGCCAGCAGTCCCCGAGACTACGAGCAGTACTTC
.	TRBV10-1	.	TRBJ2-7	CASSESGRTYEQYF	TGCGCCAGCAGTGAGTCTGGCAGGACCTACGAGCAGTACTTC
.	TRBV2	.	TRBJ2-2	CASSVYGAFPGELFF	TGTGCCAGCAGTGTATATGGAGCATTCCCCGGGGAGCTGTTTTTT
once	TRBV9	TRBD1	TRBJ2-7	CASSVDRGSREQYF	TGTGCCAGCAGCGTCGACAGGGGATCGCGGGAGCAGTACTTC
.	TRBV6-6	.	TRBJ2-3	CASSYNNPTDTQYF	TGTGCCAGCAGTTACAACAACCCCACAGATACGCAGTATTTT
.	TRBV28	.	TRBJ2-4	CASTYQGHQYF	TGTGCCAGCACCTACCAGGGACACCAGTACTTC
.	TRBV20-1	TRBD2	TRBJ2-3	CSAGTSRQYF	TGCAGTGCCGGGACTAGCAGGCAGTATTTT
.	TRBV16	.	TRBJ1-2	CASSQSSGYTF	TGTGCCAGCAGCCAGAGTAGTGGCTACACCTTC
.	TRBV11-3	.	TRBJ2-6	CASSFRSSGPSGANVLTF	TGTGCCAGCAGCTTTAGATCCTCAGGGCCCTCTGGGGCCAACGTCCTGACTTTC
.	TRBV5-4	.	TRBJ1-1	CASSSGDGNTEAFF	TGTGCCAGCAGCAGCGGGGACGGGAACACTGAAGCTTTCTTT
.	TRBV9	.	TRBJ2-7	CASSESSRGFGEQYF	TGTGCCAGCAGCGAATCATCTCGGGGGTTTGGTGAGCAGTACTTC
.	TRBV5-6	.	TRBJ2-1	CASSWTGVDEQFF	TGTGCCAGCAGCTGGACGGGGGTAGATGAGCAGTTCTTC
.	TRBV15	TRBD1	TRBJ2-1	CATSRVDRGNNEQFF	TGTGCCACCAGCAGAGTCGACAGGGGAAACAATGAGCAGTTCTTC
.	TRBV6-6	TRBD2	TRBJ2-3	CASKRGTTPTDTQYF	TGTGCCAGTAAGCGGGGAACCACCCCCACAGATACGCAGTATTTT
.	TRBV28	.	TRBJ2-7	CASRAGGSGDEQYF	TGTGCCAGCAGGGCAGGCGGATCGGGGGACGAGCAGTACTTC
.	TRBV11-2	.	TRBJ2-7	CASSYGGTSSGEQYF	TGTGCCAGCAGCTACGGGGGAACTTCTTCCGGCGAGCAGTACTTC
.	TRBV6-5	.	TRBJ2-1	CASSPGGSYNEQFF	TGTGCCAGCAGTCCCGGGGGCTCCTACAATGAGCAGTTCTTC
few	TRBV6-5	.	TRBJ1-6	CASHRGGDSPLHF	TGTGCCAGCCATCGCGGGGGTGATTCACCCCTCCACTTT
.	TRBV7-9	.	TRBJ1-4	CASSPSREKLFF	TGTGCCAGCAGCCCTAGCAGGGAAAAACTGTTTTTT
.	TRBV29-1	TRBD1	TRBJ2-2	CSVLDRAKVTGELFF	TGCAGCGTGCTCGACAGGGCGAAGGTCACCGGGGAGCTGTTTTTT
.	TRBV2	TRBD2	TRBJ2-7	CASATTSGPYEQYF	TGTGCCAGCGCGACGACTAGCGGCCCCTACGAGCAGTACTTC
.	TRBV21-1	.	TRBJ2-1	CASSTWDNRTIYNEQFF	TGTGCCAGCAGCACGTGGGACAACCGGACGATATACAATGAGCAGTTCTTC
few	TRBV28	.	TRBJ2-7	CASSLPLAGSRSGEQYF	TGTGCCAGCAGTTTACCCCTTGCAGGTTCCCGAAGTGGCGAGCAGTACTTC
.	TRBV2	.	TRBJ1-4	CASRAGGSPNEKLFF	TGTGCCAGCAGGGCCGGGGGTTCACCTAATGAAAAACTGTTTTTT
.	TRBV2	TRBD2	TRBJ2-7	CASIGGGSYEQYF	TGTGCCAGCATAGGCGGGGGGTCCTACGAGCAGTACTTC
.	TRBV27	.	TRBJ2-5	CASSPRGRQETQYF	TGTGCCAGCAGCCCGCGGGGGCGACAAGAGACCCAGTACTTC
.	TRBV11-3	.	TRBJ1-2	CASSFPGEGYTF	TGTGCCAGCAGCTTCCCGGGAGAGGGCTACACCTTC
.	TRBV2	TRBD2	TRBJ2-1	CASSDRGLASEQFF	TGTGCCAGCAGTGATCGGGGACTAGCGAGTGAGCAGTTCTTC
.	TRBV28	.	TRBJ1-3	CASRSGQLYSGNTIYF	TGTGCCAGCAGGTCAGGACAGCTCTACTCTGGAAACACCATATATTTT
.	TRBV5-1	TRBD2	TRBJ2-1	CASSLAPGTTYNEQFF	TGCGCCAGCAGCTTGGCGCCCGGGACTACCTACAATGAGCAGTTCTTC
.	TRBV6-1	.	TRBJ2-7	CASSDAPAGGGYEQYF	TGTGCCAGCAGTGATGCTCCGGCAGGCGGAGGGTACGAGCAGTACTTC
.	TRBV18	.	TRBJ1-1	CASSPSGQSEAFF	TGTGCCAGCTCACCTTCGGGACAATCTGAAGCTTTCTTT
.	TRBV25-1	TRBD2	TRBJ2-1	CASGQRGAHNEQFF	TGTGCCAGTGGACAGCGGGGGGCCCACAATGAGCAGTTCTTC
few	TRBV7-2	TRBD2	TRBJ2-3	CASSTRMYTSGRITDTQYF	TGTGCCAGCAGCACCCGAATGTACACTAGCGGGAGGATTACAGATACGCAGTATTTT
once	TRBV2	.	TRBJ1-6	CASSPRPSGSSPLHF	TGTGCCAGCAGTCCTAGGCCGAGCGGTAGTTCACCCCTCCACTTT
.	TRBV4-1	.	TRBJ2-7	CASSQVSRSSYEQYF	TGCGCCAGCAGCCAAGTGTCGAGGAGCTCCTACGAGCAGTACTTC
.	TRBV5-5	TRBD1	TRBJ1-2	CASSLALTGLQGGYTF	TGTGCCAGCAGCTTGGCCCTGACAGGGTTGCAGGGTGGCTACACCTTC
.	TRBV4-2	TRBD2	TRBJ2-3	CASSQGTSADTQYF	TGTGCCAGCAGCCAGGGAACTAGCGCAGATACGCAGTATTTT
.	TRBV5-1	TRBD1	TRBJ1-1	CASSLTGGRVEAFF	TGCGCCAGCAGTCTAACAGGGGGCCGGGTTGAAGCTTTCTTT